This T cell receptor (beta chain) was identified in a study of shared clonotypes between healthy human individuals (TCRdb year 2020). Study-level background: The cohort comprised two women and a few men aged 18 to 49 years. For each donor, CD4 naive and CD4 memory were each run on three plates, CD8 naive on two plates, and CD8 memory on one plate. Blood TCR repertoires of a handful of healthy adults were deeply sequenced to estimate repertoire size and the extent of clonotype sharing between individuals. Libraries were prepared and TCR repertoires were sequenced by different laboratories using diverse techniques, in order to increase sequencing depth and limit assay-specific biases. Between about 0.94 and 10 billion PBMCs per donor were obtained by leukapheresis. Beyond this particular receptor, the publication reports: Roughly 5% of naive CD4, 3.5% of naive CD8, 2% to 2.5% of memory CD4, and roughly 0.4% of memory CD8 clonotypes were shared across several donors. Rarefaction of sorted-subset datasets indicated incomplete sequencing despite the large sequencing depth. Only blood was sampled, and tissue TCR repertoires likely differ from those in blood. Pairwise subsampling indicated that sequencing depth was expected to affect the degree of clonotype sharing among donors. Compared with non-shared clonotypes, the clonotypes found in all four sorted-subset donors had higher generation probabilities. Because the study included only a small number of donors, the genetic and exposure-history diversity represented was limited. Naive subsets generally had larger estimated clonotype richness than memory subsets did.

Using the deep immunoSEQ assay, multiplex PCR amplified TCR CDR3 regions from genomic DNA. Genomic DNA extracted from each cell subset was distributed evenly over all wells of several immunoSEQ 96-well plates, and each plate served as one replicate. For sorted subsets, each replicate PCR was loaded with roughly 200 ng genomic DNA, equivalent to 25,000 to 30,000 T cell genomes. The purified libraries were quantified using a Qubit 3.0 fluorometer, sized with a Bioanalyzer 2100, and then quantified again using the KAPA Library Quantification kit. A separate single-read 150-cycle Illumina NextSeq 550 flow cell was used to sequence each immunoSEQ 96-well plate. In the authors' own workflow: Because only junctional sequences without quality scores were contained in the immunoSEQ output, filtering matching that applied to full-length reads could not be performed. Sequences were annotated with PyIR, a Python wrapper for IgBLAST v1.9, using IMGT germline references to assign V/J genes and CDR3. Reads with weak V/J assignments (E-value above 1e-6), missing CDR3, stop codons, out-of-frame junctions, or ambiguous translated residues were removed. V3J clonotypes were defined as sequences sharing an identical inferred V gene, J gene, and CDR3 amino acid sequence. Percentage overlap between repertoires was computed as shared unique clonotypes divided by the size of the smaller repertoire. Three approaches were used to assess repertoire richness: RTK rarefaction, the Chao1 estimator, and Recon v2.1 estimates of unobserved clonotypes. Generation probabilities were computed with OLGA for all TCRbeta clonotypes obtained by the gDNA method from a few donors. What TCRdb holds here is the immuneACCESS table cut down to in-frame rearrangements. Part of the clones is not present; checked against another copy, under half of the missing clones reflect an unresolved V gene, and the others are unexplained. Clone size and the V and J calls come from that table; the DNA yielded D and trimming. The sample table shows about 1 million clones, and 75% to 85% are seen once. The top ten constitute 0.5% to 0.6% of the sample.

The donors were healthy, HIV-negative adults with no recently reported acute infections or vaccinations. Every donor was a Caucasian adult living in Nashville, Tennessee, USA. Magnetic negative selection was used to enrich CD4+ T cells, after which naive cells were positively selected on CD45RA and the negative fraction became the memory subset. After blood collection by leukapheresis, PBMCs were isolated using Ficoll-Histopaque density gradient centrifugation and then cryopreserved in the vapor phase of liquid nitrogen. Analytical flow cytometry was used to check the purity and quantity of each magnetically sorted T cell population. Genomic DNA was isolated from every sorted fraction and measured by UV absorbance on a Nanodrop 2000c. In regard to this clone: Its antigen remains undetermined. No base qualities exist here, and no much larger clone lies one base off it. In the same sample, other DNA sequences code for this CDR3.

CDR1 and CDR2, per the germline V gene, are SGHRS and YFSETQ. The CDR3 runs 14 residues from the cysteine to the phenylalanine. The CDR3 DNA has 42 bases and is translated from base 1. V drops 2 bases and J drops 7 bases, leaving 12 bases in between. This receptor chain uses TRBV5-1 and TRBJ1-4; TRBD1 is possibly the D segment (5 matching bases). Sequencing used memory CD4+ T cells from PBMCs. Taken with the paper, the label for cell subset or site translates to: CD45RA-negative fraction. The clonotype was recovered from a man aged 18 to 30 in good health. Some clones in this sample may be carry-over from other donors' samples. At the DNA level, the sequence is TGCGCCAGCAGCTTCGGGGGAGACGGTGAAAAACTGTTTTTT. It specifies CASSFGGDGEKLFF.